Here is one TCR beta chain with its context. This sample is drawn from a study of cytotoxic CD8 clonotypes in ibrutinib-treated CLL. Method: immunoSEQ multiplex PCR; TCRdb's copy keeps in-frame clones and lacks some. The sample holds under 300,000 clones, 76% seen once. Germline loops: CDR1 MGHRA, CDR2 YSYEKL. Germline trimming cut 0 bases from V and 7 bases from J; bases unmatched to any gene: 10. The CDR3 is 16 amino acids. The chain employs TRBV4-1 and TRBJ1-2; 8 bases match TRBD1. This TCR was sampled from a human donor with chronic lymphocytic leukemia. Sequencing used PBMCs, obtained at disease progression, from a patient treated with ibrutinib. The CDR3 coding sequence is TGCGCCAGCAGCCAAGATTCCCCAGGGGGCCCTTTTGGCTACACCTTC. Encoded protein: CASSQDSPGGPFGYTF.